Listed below are T cell receptor beta chains from one sample, sequenced in a study of blood T cells in healthy people across ages. TCRdb recomputed calls from the 5' RACE reads with MiXCR, one row per CDR3 protein. This sample carries roughly 1,000,000 distinct CDR3 sequences, about 23% of them seen once, and the ten largest clones take 0.65% to 0.95%. These sequences were also reported in another study, on T cells of mothers and their children.

The sample taken for sequencing was blood. The receptors were gathered from a girl aged 2-10 years in good health. Both conserved end residues are part of each CDR3. A D gene is named only where the DNA matches it firmly. Size is omitted from some rows. Given values are once, few, many or a class for expanded clones.

DNA | CDR3 | J | size | V | D
TGCAGCGTCGAGCCGGGACAGGGCGATGAGCAGTTCTTC | CSVEPGQGDEQFF | TRBJ2-1 | . | TRBV29-1 | TRBD1
TGTGCCAGCAGCTTTACGACTCAGAACACTGAAGCTTTCTTT | CASSFTTQNTEAFF | TRBJ1-1 | few | TRBV7-9 | .
TGCAGTGCTCTGACTAGCGGGAGCGCCGATACGCAGTATTTT | CSALTSGSADTQYF | TRBJ2-3 | . | TRBV20-1 | TRBD2
TGTGCCACCAGCAGAGTCCGAGGGCAGTTCCCCGACCAGCAGTACTTC | CATSRVRGQFPDQQYF | TRBJ2-7 | few | TRBV15 | .
TGTGCCAGCAGTTTCGCGCGGGGCCTGTATACGCAGTATTTT | CASSFARGLYTQYF | TRBJ2-3 | . | TRBV12-3/TRBV12-4 | .
TGTGCCAGCAGCCAGGGGCAGAGAGAGACCCAGTACTTC | CASSQGQRETQYF | TRBJ2-5 | few | TRBV11-2 | .
TGTGCCAGCAGCGCGGGTATAGGGGGAGCTTTCTTT | CASSAGIGGAFF | TRBJ1-1 | few | TRBV5-6 | .
TGTGCCAGCAGCTTAGATCGTGAGACAGTATCCTACGAGCAGTACTTC | CASSLDRETVSYEQYF | TRBJ2-7 | few | TRBV11-2 | .
TGTGCCAGCAGCTTGTGGAAGCCTAATAACTATGGCTACACCTTC | CASSLWKPNNYGYTF | TRBJ1-2 | . | TRBV5-5 | .
TGTGCCAGCAGGCGGACAGGGCCCGATGGCTACACCTTC | CASRRTGPDGYTF | TRBJ1-2 | . | TRBV27 | TRBD1
TGTGCCAGCAGTTTACCTAGCGGGAGTAAAGAGCAGTTCTTC | CASSLPSGSKEQFF | TRBJ2-1 | few | TRBV12-3/TRBV12-4 | TRBD2
TGTGCCAGTACCGGGCAGGGGGGAGCCGGGGAGCTGTTTTTT | CASTGQGGAGELFF | TRBJ2-2 | few | TRBV19 | .
TGTGCCAGCAGACGACAGGAGGAGGGCCGCGATAAGCAGTTCTTC | CASRRQEEGRDKQFF | TRBJ2-1 | few | TRBV28 | .
TGTGCCAGCAGTCCGGAGGCGGCGCCTTCACCCCTCCACTTT | CASSPEAAPSPLHF | TRBJ1-6 | few | TRBV12-3/TRBV12-4 | .
TGTGCCAGCTCGACGCTAACAGGGGGACAAGAGACCCAGTACTTC | CASSTLTGGQETQYF | TRBJ2-5 | few | TRBV18 | TRBD1
TGTGCCAGCGGGACTACCCTTTCCTACGAGCAGTACTTC | CASGTTLSYEQYF | TRBJ2-7 | few | TRBV12-3/TRBV12-4 | TRBD2
TGTGCCAGCAGCGCCGGGACTAGCGGGAGCAATGAGCAGTTCTTC | CASSAGTSGSNEQFF | TRBJ2-1 | many | TRBV7-9 | TRBD2
TGTGCCAGCAGCTTAAGAGGGAGTAGCACTGAAGCTTTCTTT | CASSLRGSSTEAFF | TRBJ1-1 | few | TRBV7-2 | .
TGTGCCAGCAGCCCCGGGGGGGGTCAGCCCCAGCATTTT | CASSPGGGQPQHF | TRBJ1-5 | many | TRBV9 | .
TGTGCCAGGGAGGCTGGGCGTCGGTGTAGCTACGAGCAGTACTTC | CAREAGRRCSYEQYF | TRBJ2-7 | few | TRBV6-2/TRBV6-3 | .
TGCGCCAGCAGCCCGGGAACCAGGGGCCAAGGCACTGAAGCTTTCTTT | CASSPGTRGQGTEAFF | TRBJ1-1 | . | TRBV5-1 | .
TGTGCCAGCAGCTCACTTGGGCAGGGACAAGAGACCCAGTACTTC | CASSSLGQGQETQYF | TRBJ2-5 | few | TRBV7-9 | .
TGTGCCAGCAGCCATTTGGAAACCGGGACTGGGCCCTACAATGAGCAGTTCTTC | CASSHLETGTGPYNEQFF | TRBJ2-1 | . | TRBV4-2 | .
TGCGCCAGCAGCCAGTACATAGCGGGTTGGCAAGAGACCCAGTACTTC | CASSQYIAGWQETQYF | TRBJ2-5 | . | TRBV4-1 | TRBD2
TGTGCCACCATCCCCGGAGGCATTCAGTACTTC | CATIPGGIQYF | TRBJ2-4 | few | TRBV6-2/TRBV6-3 | .
TGTGCCAGCAGCTTAACAAAGACACTGTTTTTT | CASSLTKTLFF | TRBJ1-4 | few | TRBV2 | .
TGTGCCAGCAGGGGGTTGTCTCACGAGCAGTACTTC | CASRGLSHEQYF | TRBJ2-7 | few | TRBV19 | TRBD1
TGTGCCAGCTCACCTAACAGCGGAAGCAATGAGCAGTTCTTC | CASSPNSGSNEQFF | TRBJ2-1 | . | TRBV18 | .
TGTGCCAGCACCTGGGGGACAGGGGCACGGAATGAGCAGTTCTTC | CASTWGTGARNEQFF | TRBJ2-1 | few | TRBV12-3/TRBV12-4 | TRBD1
TGTGCCAGCTTTCCGAGGGTAGGTAGTGAGCAGTTCTTC | CASFPRVGSEQFF | TRBJ2-1 | . | TRBV27 | .
TGTGCCAGCAGTGAGGTGTTGCGCTTCTCCTACGAGCAGTACTTC | CASSEVLRFSYEQYF | TRBJ2-7 | few | TRBV2 | .
TGTGCCAGCAGCCCCTCAACCCGGGACAGCACCTACGAGCAGTACTTC | CASSPSTRDSTYEQYF | TRBJ2-7 | . | TRBV14 | TRBD1
TGTGCCAGCAGCCAAGTGGGTTCCAGGTCACCCGGGTATGAGCAGTTCTTC | CASSQVGSRSPGYEQFF | TRBJ2-1 | few | TRBV3-1 | .
TGTGCCAGCAGCTTTCGAGTAGGAGATAGTGAAAAACTGTTTTTT | CASSFRVGDSEKLFF | TRBJ1-4 | few | TRBV9 | .
TGTGCCAGCAGTTATGAGGGATTGTCCTACGATGAGCAGTTCTTC | CASSYEGLSYDEQFF | TRBJ2-1 | . | TRBV27 | .
TGTGCCAGCAGTCAAACTAGCGGGACAGGGGAGCAGTTCTTC | CASSQTSGTGEQFF | TRBJ2-1 | . | TRBV3-1 | .
TGTGCCAGCAGTTTTTCCTTCGAGCAGTACTTC | CASSFSFEQYF | TRBJ2-7 | once | TRBV6-6 | .
TGTGCCAGCAGTTACATTTCGGGTAGCACTGAAGCTTTCTTT | CASSYISGSTEAFF | TRBJ1-1 | . | TRBV6-6 | .
TGTGCCAGCAGTTACTTCGCACGCGGCTACACCTTC | CASSYFARGYTF | TRBJ1-2 | . | TRBV6-2/TRBV6-3 | .
TGTGCCAGCAGTGCGACGCAAGGGTGGGAGACCCAGTACTTC | CASSATQGWETQYF | TRBJ2-5 | few | TRBV2 | .
TGTGCCAGCAGCTTCGGAGGAGTCTTCGGGTGGGAGACCCAGTACTTC | CASSFGGVFGWETQYF | TRBJ2-5 | . | TRBV7-2 | .
TGCAGTGCTAGAGATCCCACCGCTAACTATGGCTACACCTTC | CSARDPTANYGYTF | TRBJ1-2 | . | TRBV20-1 | .
TGTGCCACCAGTGATGCCGGGTCGGGAAACACCATATATTTT | CATSDAGSGNTIYF | TRBJ1-3 | few | TRBV24-1 | .
TGTGCCAGCAGTTTTGACGGGGGGCTGCGGGCTTTCTTT | CASSFDGGLRAFF | TRBJ1-1 | few | TRBV12-3/TRBV12-4 | .
TGTGCCAGCAGCTTGGGACTAGCGGGAGAAACGGCCCAGTACTTC | CASSLGLAGETAQYF | TRBJ2-5 | few | TRBV7-3 | TRBD2
TGTGCCAGTAGTAGCACCCTACTATTGGGAGAGACCCAGTACTTC | CASSSTLLLGETQYF | TRBJ2-5 | . | TRBV19 | .
TGTGCCACCAGCAGAGATTATCGGCTACCAAATGAAAAACTGTTTTTT | CATSRDYRLPNEKLFF | TRBJ1-4 | few | TRBV15 | .
TGCAGTGCTAGAGATGTGGGGACTATACATACTGAAGCTTTCTTT | CSARDVGTIHTEAFF | TRBJ1-1 | . | TRBV20-1 | .
TGTGCCAGCAGCCGTATGGGGAATGTGTTGTTTTTT | CASSRMGNVLFF | TRBJ1-4 | . | TRBV7-9 | .
TGTGCCACCAGCAGAGATACCCTGGCTGCCTTTGGCTACACCTTC | CATSRDTLAAFGYTF | TRBJ1-2 | . | TRBV15 | .
TGTGCCAGCAGCTCGGGTGTGACAGGCGGGAGTAGGGAGCAGTACTTC | CASSSGVTGGSREQYF | TRBJ2-7 | few | TRBV7-8 | .
TGCAGCGTCTCCGCAGGGTCACAAGAGACCCAGTACTTC | CSVSAGSQETQYF | TRBJ2-5 | . | TRBV29-1 | .
TGTGCCAGCAGTTACTCGCAGGGGAACACTGAAGCTTTCTTT | CASSYSQGNTEAFF | TRBJ1-1 | many | TRBV6-5 | .
TGTGCCAGCAGCTTTAAGTCAGAGACTAGCGGGGGCGGGGAGCAGTACTTC | CASSFKSETSGGGEQYF | TRBJ2-7 | . | TRBV13 | TRBD2
TGCAGCGTTGAAAACAGGGTTGACGAGCAGTACTTC | CSVENRVDEQYF | TRBJ2-7 | few | TRBV29-1 | .
TGTGCCAGTACCGGGCCCAATGAGCAGTACTTC | CASTGPNEQYF | TRBJ2-7 | few | TRBV10-3 | .
TGCGCCAGCAGCCAAGATTTGACGGCGAATCAGCCCCAGCATTTT | CASSQDLTANQPQHF | TRBJ1-5 | few | TRBV4-3 | .
TGTGCCAGCAGTTCACCGGGTCTCGGAAACACCATATATTTT | CASSSPGLGNTIYF | TRBJ1-3 | . | TRBV6-5 | .
TGCGCCAGCAGCTCAGGACTCCTAGGGGAGACCCAGTACTTC | CASSSGLLGETQYF | TRBJ2-5 | few | TRBV5-1 | .
TGCGCCAGCAGCCAAGCGCCCCCTTGGGGGTTCGCCACAGATACGCAGTATTTT | CASSQAPPWGFATDTQYF | TRBJ2-3 | . | TRBV4-3 | .